This T cell receptor (beta chain) was profiled in a study of T cell clonotyping in hematopoietic cell transplantation. The study's findings and limits: No sorting was done, leaving CD4 and CD8 contributions mixed. Recipient TCR diversity dropped after transplant; expanded clonotypes rose from day 30 to 180. Graft donor and pretransplant recipient Inverse Simpson Index values predicted broader posttransplant TCR diversity.

Recipients were bled about 28 days pretransplant and at posttransplant days 30, 100, 180. Remarks on this clone: Its antigen is not known.

This table comes from immunoSEQ multiplex PCR, and its TCRdb copy is limited to in-frame clones, with some not included. The profile covers under 12,000 clones, with approximately 46% appearing a single time and over 6.5% taken by the ten largest. The CDR3 loop spans 16 amino acids. The germline V and J ends were trimmed by 5 bases and 0 bases, with 15 bases remaining between them. CDR1 is SNHLY and CDR2 is FYNNEI in the germline V gene. Sample: PBMCs, taken 30 days after allogeneic stem cell transplant. The receptor was derived from a male patient aged 45-60 years who had an allogeneic stem cell transplant from an unrelated donor, so the T cells may come from the graft donor. Some clones in this sample may be carry-over from other donors' samples. The rearrangement links TRBV2 to TRBJ2-3; weak D call: TRBD2 (5 bases). This chain's CDR3 is CASSCGIGGSTDTQYF. CDR3 DNA: TGTGCCAGCAGTTGCGGCATCGGCGGGAGCACAGATACGCAGTATTTT.